This T cell receptor (beta chain) is drawn from a study of CD8 T cells in ankylosing spondylitis. The study, taken as a whole, reports: There was a TCR beta motif, made of eight highly homologous variants, that appeared characteristic of ankylosing spondylitis blood. Reportedly, significant enrichment of disease-linked clones occurred in matched ankylosing spondylitis synovial fluid.

This clonotype was detected ten times or more. What it binds is not known. TCRdb re-called the 5' RACE reads through MiXCR, storing one row per CDR3 protein. The sample holds around 210,000 distinct CDR3 sequences, less than 9.5% seen once. The CDR3 consists of 15 residues. Germline values: CDR1 MDHEN, CDR2 SYDVKM. With V trimmed by 3 bases and J by 3 bases, 5 bases remained unmatched. The sequencing input was blood, either unsorted or a sorted T cell fraction (not recorded which). The chain combines TRBV28 with TRBJ1-5; TRBD1 aligns across 7 bases. This receptor was identified in a female donor with ankylosing spondylitis or in good health (not recorded which). The CDR3 is CASSFPGQANQPQHF. The DNA for the CDR3 is TGTGCCAGCAGTTTCCCCGGACAGGCCAATCAGCCCCAGCATTTT.